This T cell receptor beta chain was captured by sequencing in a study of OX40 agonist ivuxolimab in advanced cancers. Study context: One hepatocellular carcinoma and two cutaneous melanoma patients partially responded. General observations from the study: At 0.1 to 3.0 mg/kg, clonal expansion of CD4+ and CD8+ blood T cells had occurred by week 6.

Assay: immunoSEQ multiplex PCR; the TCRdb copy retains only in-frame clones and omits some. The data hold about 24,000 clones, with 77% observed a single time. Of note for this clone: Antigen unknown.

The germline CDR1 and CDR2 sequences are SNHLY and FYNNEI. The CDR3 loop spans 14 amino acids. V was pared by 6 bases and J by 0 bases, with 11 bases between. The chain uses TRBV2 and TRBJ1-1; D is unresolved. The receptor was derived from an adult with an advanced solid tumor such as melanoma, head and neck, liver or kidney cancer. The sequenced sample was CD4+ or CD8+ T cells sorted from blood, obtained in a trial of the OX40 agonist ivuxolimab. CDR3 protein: CASRGVNVNTEAFF. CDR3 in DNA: TGTGCCAGCAGAGGCGTTAACGTGAACACTGAAGCTTTCTTT. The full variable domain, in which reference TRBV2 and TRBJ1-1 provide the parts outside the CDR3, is EPEVTQTPSHQVTQMGQEVILRCVPISNHLYFYWYRQILGQKVEFLVSFYNNEISEKSEIFDDQFSVERPDGSNFTLKIRSTKLEDSAMYFCASRGVNVNTEAFFGQGTRLTVV.